This T cell receptor beta chain was retrieved from a study of cytomegalovirus exposure and HLA in healthy donors. The PCR made use of 60 Vbeta and 13 Jbeta primers. Some clones are missing from TCRdb's copy, which holds only in-frame ones; the method was immunoSEQ multiplex PCR. The sample shows 150,000 to 200,000 clones, around 77% of them seen only once. The sample was PBMCs. This clonotype was obtained from a woman under 40 in good health and CMV-seronegative.

The CDR3 sequence: CASSLSPGPGDGYTF. DNA of the CDR3: TGTGCCAGCAGTTTATCCCCCGGGCCGGGGGATGGCTACACCTTC. The V and J genes are TRBV27 and TRBJ1-2; D is perhaps TRBD1 (5 bases). V gave up 0 bases and J gave up 6 bases, with 14 bases separating them. This CDR3 contains 15 residues. The germline gives CDR1 MNHEY, CDR2 SMNVEV (reference sequence).